This is a list of T cell receptor beta chains from one sample in a study of blood T cell repertoires in COVID-19. The table came from immunoSEQ multiplex PCR; TCRdb's copy has only in-frame clones and leaves some out. Seen here are 70,000 to 95,000 clones, 89% observed once, and the top ten hold roughly 2.5%. The sequenced sample was peripheral blood. Receptors originate from a man in his fifties or sixties with COVID-19, enrolled during active disease. The CDR3 runs from the conserved cysteine through the conserved F or W. The order of the fields is CDR3 length, clone size, J gene, V gene, D gene, CDR3 protein, CDR3 DNA. A D gene is named only where the DNA matches it firmly. Some rows have no size entry. The others give once, few or many, or a class for an expanded clone.

17,NA,TRBJ2-5,TRBV5-1,TRBD2,CASSPDYLAGGGETQYF,TGCGCCAGCAGCCCCGATTATCTAGCGGGCGGTGGAGAGACCCAGTACTTC
17,NA,TRBJ1-2,TRBV18,NA,CASSPLGGTELTYGYTF,TGTGCCAGCTCACCCCTAGGAGGGACGGAGTTGACTTATGGCTACACCTTC
14,NA,TRBJ1-2,TRBV9,TRBD1,CASNRDRGNYGYTF,TGTGCCAGCAACCGGGACAGGGGGAACTATGGCTACACCTTC
14,NA,TRBJ1-1,TRBV28,NA,CASSSGQGDTEAFF,TGTGCCAGCAGTTCTGGGCAGGGCGACACTGAAGCTTTCTTT
15,NA,TRBJ2-7,TRBV20-1,TRBD2,CSASPLAGVTYEQYF,TGCAGTGCTAGTCCCCTAGCGGGGGTGACCTACGAGCAGTACTTC
12,NA,TRBJ1-1,TRBV5-6,NA,CASSLVGSEAFF,TGTGCCAGCAGCTTGGTTGGCAGTGAAGCTTTCTTT
15,NA,TRBJ1-1,TRBV6-2/TRBV6-3,TRBD1,CASSSPGTGDTEAFF,TGTGCCAGCAGTTCCCCTGGGACAGGGGACACTGAAGCTTTCTTT
14,NA,TRBJ1-5,TRBV30,NA,CAWSVNSSNQPQHF,TGTGCCTGGAGTGTAAACAGTAGCAATCAGCCCCAGCATTTT
17,NA,TRBJ1-5,TRBV7-9,TRBD1,CASSLVQGASGNQPQHF,TGTGCCAGCAGCTTAGTGCAGGGGGCTAGTGGCAATCAGCCCCAGCATTTT
16,NA,TRBJ1-4,TRBV7-8,NA,CASSPINGRTNEKLFF,TGTGCCAGCAGCCCCATTAACGGCAGGACAAATGAAAAACTGTTTTTT
13,NA,TRBJ1-5,TRBV12-3/TRBV12-4,NA,CASSLTGNQPQHF,TGTGCCAGCAGTTTAACGGGGAATCAGCCCCAGCATTTT
16,NA,TRBJ1-1,TRBV13,NA,CASSAGWGRMNTEAFF,TGTGCCAGCAGCGCCGGGTGGGGCAGAATGAACACTGAAGCTTTCTTT
15,once,TRBJ1-5,TRBV6-6,TRBD1,CASSPGQGSDQPQHF,TGTGCCAGCAGCCCGGGACAGGGCTCGGATCAGCCCCAGCATTTT
15,NA,TRBJ1-1,TRBV28,TRBD1,CASSSRDRGLTEAFF,TGTGCCAGCAGTTCCCGTGACAGGGGGCTGACTGAAGCTTTCTTT
13,NA,TRBJ1-2,TRBV6-6,NA,CASSTDTGYGYTF,TGTGCCAGCAGTACGGACACAGGATATGGCTACACCTTC
14,NA,TRBJ2-2,TRBV29-1,TRBD1,CSVRRDRGAGELFF,TGCAGCGTTCGTCGGGACAGGGGCGCCGGGGAGCTGTTTTTT
17,many,TRBJ2-2,TRBV4-3,NA,CASSQATTELKAGELFF,TGCGCCAGCAGCCAAGCGACTACGGAACTGAAGGCCGGGGAGCTGTTTTTT
16,NA,TRBJ1-3,TRBV7-9,TRBD1,CASSLAGGHLGNTIYF,TGTGCCAGCAGCTTAGCAGGGGGCCATTTAGGAAACACCATATATTTT
13,once,TRBJ1-2,TRBV18,NA,CASSPGLDYGYTF,TGTGCCAGCTCACCCGGTCTAGACTATGGCTACACCTTC
18,NA,TRBJ1-3,TRBV7-9,TRBD1,CASSLAGRTGNSGNTIYF,TGTGCCAGCAGCTTAGCGGGGAGGACAGGGAACTCTGGAAACACCATATATTTT
15,NA,TRBJ2-1,TRBV11-1,TRBD2,CASRPALAAYNEQFF,TGTGCCAGCAGGCCGGCACTAGCGGCCTACAATGAGCAGTTCTTC
11,NA,TRBJ1-2,TRBV20-1,NA,CTVAGEGGYTF,TGCACTGTAGCAGGGGAGGGAGGCTACACCTTC
14,NA,TRBJ1-1,TRBV10-1,TRBD1,CARHLQGLGTEAFF,TGCGCCAGGCACCTACAGGGGTTGGGGACTGAAGCTTTCTTT
14,once,TRBJ1-5,TRBV4-1,NA,CASSPGELRQPQHF,TGCGCCAGCAGTCCAGGGGAGCTACGACAGCCCCAGCATTTT
17,NA,TRBJ2-1,TRBV3-1/TRBV3-2,TRBD2,CASSPRASGSSYNEQFF,TGTGCCAGCAGCCCCCGGGCTAGCGGGAGCTCCTACAATGAGCAGTTCTTC
16,NA,TRBJ1-3,TRBV18,NA,CASSPTTFVSGNTIYF,TGTGCCAGCTCACCTACGACATTCGTCTCTGGAAACACCATATATTTT
13,NA,TRBJ1-4,TRBV5-1,NA,CASSRGEREKLFF,TGCGCCAGCAGTCGCGGGGAAAGAGAAAAACTGTTTTTT
13,NA,TRBJ2-1,TRBV2,NA,CASSAQLNNEQFF,TGTGCCAGCAGTGCACAGCTGAACAATGAGCAGTTCTTC